What follows are 15 T cell receptor beta chains derived from one specimen sequenced in a study of blood T cell repertoires in COVID-19. Profiling relied on immunoSEQ multiplex PCR, and the TCRdb table lists in-frame clones only, not all of them. This sample has over 70,000 clones; 82% occur once, and the top ten carry 4% to 5%. The sample comprised peripheral blood. The receptors come from a woman aged 60 to 75 with acute or convalescent COVID-19.

This chain connects TRBV12-3 or TRBV12-4 to TRBJ1-1, with D tentatively TRBD1 (5 bases). Trimming took off 3 bases at V and 7 bases at J, with 12 bases between the two ends. The CDR3 has 13 amino acids. CDR3 amino acids: CASSFRPGGEAFF. CDR3 DNA sequence: TGTGCCAGCAGTTTTAGACCCGGGGGTGAAGCTTTCTTT.

The chain employs TRBV11-2 and TRBJ2-2; 10 positions match TRBD2. Germline CDR1 reads SGHAT; CDR2 reads FQNNGV. The CDR3 length is 14 residues. Trimming took 4 bases from V and 6 from J; bases not matched to a gene: 2. CDR3 DNA sequence: TGTGCCAGCAGCTGGGGGACTAGCGCCGGGGAGCTGTTTTTT. Amino acids: CASSWGTSAGELFF. Drawing the rest from reference TRBV11-2 and TRBJ2-2, the complete variable domain is EAGVAQSPRYKIIEKRQSVAFWCNPISGHATLYWYQQILGQGPKLLIQFQNNGVVDDSQLPKDRFSAERLKGVDSTLKIQPAKLEDSAVYLCASSWGTSAGELFFGEGSRLTVL.

The chain is built from TRBV12-3 or TRBV12-4 and TRBJ1-2; tentative D call: TRBD1 (5 bases). The CDR3 is made up of 11 amino acids. V dropped 8 bases and J dropped 11 bases, with 15 bases sitting between them. The CDR3 region has the DNA TGTGCCAGCCGTCGACAGTTCGATTACACCTTC. Its translation is CASRRQFDYTF.

The CDR3, as DNA: TGCGCCAGCAGCCAGGGTGACAGGCCCCTCACAGATACGCAGTATTTT. This encodes CASSQGDRPLTDTQYF. This chain joins TRBV5-1 and TRBJ2-3; perhaps TRBD1 as D (6 bases). CDR3 length equals 16 residues. Germline V gene data show CDR1 as SGHRS and CDR2 as YFSETQ. V was cut by 4 bases and J by 2 bases, with 17 bases left in between.

The J gene is TRBJ2-1, the V gene TRBV14, with 10 bases that match TRBD2. The germline V gene encodes CDR1 SGHDN and CDR2 FVKESK. J lost 2 bases, V lost 4 bases, and 8 bases had no gene match. This CDR3 is 17 amino acids long. CDR3 sequence: CASSPRYLAGAYNEQFF. The CDR3 bases are TGTGCCAGCAGCCCGCGATATCTAGCGGGAGCCTACAATGAGCAGTTCTTC.

Concerning this clone: The same CDR3 is also encoded by other DNA sequences in this sample. The rearrangement joins TRBV4-2 to TRBJ1-1; no reliable D call. V lost 0 bases and J lost 4, with 12 bases in between. Germline V gene data show CDR1 as LGHNA and CDR2 as YNFKEQ. CDR3 length: 15 residues. The CDR3 DNA reads TGTGCCAGCAGCCAAGATCCGGGGATCGGCACTGAAGCTTTCTTT. The encoded protein is CASSQDPGIGTEAFF.

The gene calls are TRBV18 and TRBJ1-3; 8 bases align to TRBD1. CDR1 is KGHSH, CDR2 LQKENI, per germline. This CDR3 has 17 residues. With V trimmed by 3 bases and J by 0 bases, 7 bases remained unmatched. The CDR3 here is CASSPRDRFSSGNTIYF. CDR3 bases: TGTGCCAGCTCACCCAGGGACAGGTTCAGCTCTGGAAACACCATATATTTT.

J is TRBJ2-5 and V is TRBV5-1, with 7 bases identical to TRBD1. The germline gives CDR1 SGHRS, CDR2 YFSETQ. The CDR3 runs 17 residues. Trimming removed 2 bases from V and 1 base from J; junction bases left unmatched: 11. The CDR3 region is CASSFGLFRDSQETQYF. The CDR3 coding sequence is TGCGCCAGCAGCTTTGGTCTTTTCCGGGACAGCCAAGAGACCCAGTACTTC.

The rearrangement uses TRBV11-2 and TRBJ2-1; 8 nucleotides align to TRBD2. The CDR3 covers 14 residues. Unmatched junction bases numbered 5, after V lost 5 bases and J lost 5 bases. Germline CDR1 and CDR2: SGHAT and FQNNGV. CDR3 bases: TGTGCCAGCAGCCCCCGACTAGCGAACAATGAGCAGTTCTTC. Translating it yields CASSPRLANNEQFF.

The V and J genes are TRBV6-5 and TRBJ2-1; the match to TRBD2 covers 7 bases. Germline V gene sequence: CDR1 MNHEY, CDR2 SVGAGI. J lost 4 bases, V lost 3 bases, and 6 bases had no gene match. The CDR3 is 15 amino acids. DNA for the CDR3: TGTGCCAGCAGTTATTCTGTAGCGGGTTACAATGAGCAGTTCTTC. Translating gives CASSYSVAGYNEQFF.

This clone was seen a single time. The chain combines TRBV21-1 with TRBJ2-3; TRBD1 is taken as the D call from the table, unchecked against the DNA. TRBV21-1 is labeled a pseudogene. This CDR3 contains 19 residues. The CDR3 loop is CASSKVIPTYRGLTDTQYF. The CDR3 DNA reads as TGTGCCAGCAGCAAAGTCATCCCAACCTACAGGGGTTTGACAGATACGCAGTATTTT.

The genes are TRBV2 and TRBJ1-2; D is perhaps TRBD1 (5 bases). Germline CDR1 SNHLY, CDR2 FYNNEI. Trimming stripped 4 bases from V and 2 bases from J, with 14 bases between. There are 15 residues in the CDR3. The CDR3 DNA follows: TGTGCCAGCAGTGCCGGACGGGGGGGGAACTATGGCTACACCTTC. Its translation: CASSAGRGGNYGYTF.

The chain joins TRBV5-1 to TRBJ2-7, with 8 bases aligning to TRBD1. This CDR3 is 15 amino acids long. The germline gives CDR1 SGHRS, CDR2 YFSETQ. The junction had 10 bases not matched to a gene; V was cut back by 1 base and J by 7 bases. CDR3 nucleotide sequence: TGCGCCAGCAGCTTGAAAGGACAGGGACGAGCGGAGCAGTACTTC. Protein: CASSLKGQGRAEQYF.

The rearrangement joins TRBV30 to TRBJ1-3; 7 bases are shared with TRBD1. The ends lost 5 bases at V and 0 bases at J; junction bases unmatched: 4. There are 14 residues in the CDR3. The V gene's germline CDR1 is GTSNPN and CDR2 SVGIG (reference sequence). CDR3 sequence (DNA): TGTGCCTGGGGGGACAGCCGCTCTGGAAACACCATATATTTT. Translating it yields CAWGDSRSGNTIYF.

The chain carries TRBV2 and TRBJ2-7; 7 bases match TRBD2. This CDR3 has 13 residues. The germline gives CDR1 SNHLY, CDR2 FYNNEI. J was trimmed by 3 bases and V by 7 bases; bases with no gene match: 6. The CDR3 region is CASNRDYNYEQYF. In DNA, the CDR3 is TGTGCCAGCAACCGGGACTACAACTACGAGCAGTACTTC.